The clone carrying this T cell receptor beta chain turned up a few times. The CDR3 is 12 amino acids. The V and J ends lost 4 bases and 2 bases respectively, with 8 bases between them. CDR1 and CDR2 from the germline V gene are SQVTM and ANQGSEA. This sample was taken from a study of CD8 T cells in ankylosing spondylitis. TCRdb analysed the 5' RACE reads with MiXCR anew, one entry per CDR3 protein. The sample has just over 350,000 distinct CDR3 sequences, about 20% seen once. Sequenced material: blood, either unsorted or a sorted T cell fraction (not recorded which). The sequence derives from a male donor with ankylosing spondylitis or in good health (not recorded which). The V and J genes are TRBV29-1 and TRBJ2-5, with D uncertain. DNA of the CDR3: TGCAGCGTTGGGCGGTCACAAGAGACCCAGTACTTC. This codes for CSVGRSQETQYF.